This T cell receptor beta chain stems from a study of T cells in Graves' hyperthyroidism and ophthalmopathy. The study, taken as a whole, reports: Ophthalmopathy and stable hyperthyroidism were told apart by a 13 V-J model.

Clinical symptoms, serum thyroxine and TRAb, thyroid ultrasound and orbital computed tomography were used for the diagnoses. The CDR3 regions of TCR beta were amplified from RNA transcripts. Using the HTBI primer set, a first-round RT-PCR was run on the TCR CDR3. A single record per CDR3 protein comes from TCRdb applying MiXCR to the multiplex PCR reads. The data contain approximately 330,000 distinct CDR3 sequences, roughly 15% of them singletons. This clonotype was observed a few times. Its target is not known. This clonotype was sampled from a woman in her thirties or forties with Graves' ophthalmopathy. The specimen was blood.

The CDR3 is CASSSAGGLTGELFF. In DNA, the CDR3 is TGTGCCAGCAGTTCAGCGGGGGGCCTCACCGGGGAGCTGTTTTTT. The chain links TRBV6-1 to TRBJ2-2, with 9 bases identical to TRBD2. The CDR3 is 15 amino acids. Germline-derived CDR1 and CDR2 are MNHNS and SASEGT. The ends lost 5 bases at V and 4 bases at J; junction bases unmatched: 5.